The next 12 T cell receptor beta chains were all read from a single sample in a study of blood T cell repertoires in COVID-19. The protocol was immunoSEQ multiplex PCR, while the TCRdb copy is restricted to in-frame clones and leaves out a portion. Of 84,000 or so clones listed, 80% are singletons. Sample: peripheral blood. The receptor source for this set is a woman of 80 years or more with acute or convalescent COVID-19.

This clone showed up many times. The sample holds other DNA sequences that translate to the same CDR3. The chain couples TRBV2 to TRBJ2-7; TRBD2 matches at 12 bases. The CDR3 consists of 16 residues. Germline CDR1 SNHLY, CDR2 FYNNEI. The ends lost 4 bases at V and 2 bases at J; junction bases unmatched: 6. The CDR3 region has the DNA TGTGCCAGCAGTGGAGAGCTAGCGGGAGGGCCCTACGAGCAGTACTTC. Translated, it gives CASSGELAGGPYEQYF. The variable domain in full, with the rest retrieved from reference TRBV2 and TRBJ2-7, is EPEVTQTPSHQVTQMGQEVILRCVPISNHLYFYWYRQILGQKVEFLVSFYNNEISEKSEIFDDQFSVERPDGSNFTLKIRSTKLEDSAMYFCASSGELAGGPYEQYFGPGTRLTVT.

The CDR3 reads CASSQRGAQAGELFF. The CDR3 bases are TGCGCCAGCAGCCAGCGGGGGGCCCAAGCCGGGGAGCTGTTTTTT. This sequence joins TRBV5-1 and TRBJ2-2; the match to TRBD2 covers 9 bases. CDR1 is SGHRS, CDR2 YFSETQ, per germline. J lost 6 bases, V lost 4 bases, and 7 bases had no gene match. The CDR3 consists of 15 residues. Based on the CDR3 plus reference TRBV5-1 and TRBJ2-2, the full variable domain is KAGVTQTPRYLIKTRGQQVTLSCSPISGHRSVSWYQQTPGQGLQFLFEYFSETQRNKGNFPGRFSGRQFSNSRSEMNVSTLELGDSALYLCASSQRGAQAGELFFGEGSRLTVL.

The rearrangement joins TRBV2 to TRBJ2-7; 8 bases are shared with TRBD1. The V gene end was trimmed by 6 bases and the J gene end by 2 bases; junction bases not matched to a gene: 9. The germline gives CDR1 SNHLY, CDR2 FYNNEI. This CDR3 comprises 15 residues. As DNA, the CDR3 is TGTGCCAGCAGAGGCCTCGGGACAGGTCCCTACGAGCAGTACTTC. Amino acids: CASRGLGTGPYEQYF.

The V call is TRBV5-8, the J call TRBJ2-6, with 8 bases identical to TRBD1. Losses at the gene ends were 6 bases for V and 0 bases for J; bases not matched to a gene: 8. Germline CDR1 reads SGHTS; CDR2 reads YDEGEE. CDR3 length equals 17 residues. CDR3 sequence reads: CASNPGQEISGANVLTF. CDR3 bases: TGTGCCAGCAATCCGGGACAGGAGATCTCTGGGGCCAACGTCCTGACTTTC.

V usage is TRBV7-9 and J usage is TRBJ1-5, with a tentative D call TRBD1 (5 bases). The CDR3 has 14 residues. Looked up from germline, CDR1 is SEHNR and CDR2 is FQNEAQ (reference sequence). Trimming stripped 2 bases from V and 4 bases from J, with 9 bases between. CDR3 loop: CASSLLGGNQPQHF. The CDR3 DNA is TGTGCCAGCAGCTTACTTGGGGGGAATCAGCCCCAGCATTTT.

The rearrangement uses TRBV19 and TRBJ2-7; 8 bases are shared with TRBD1. J gave up 3 bases and V 6 bases, and 4 bases lay outside the gene matches. Per germline, CDR1 LNHDA and CDR2 SQIVND (reference sequence). The CDR3 loop spans 13 amino acids. CDR3 DNA sequence: TGTGCCAGTAGCCGCGGACAGGGCTACGAGCAGTACTTC. This translates into CASSRGQGYEQYF. The whole variable domain, filled in from reference TRBV19 and TRBJ2-7, reads DGGITQSPKYLFRKEGQNVTLSCEQNLNHDAMYWYRQDPGQGLRLIYYSQIVNDFQKGDIAEGYSVSREKKESFPLTVTSAQKNPTAFYLCASSRGQGYEQYFGPGTRLTVT.

The chain carries TRBV12-3 or TRBV12-4 and TRBJ2-2; D uncertain. The CDR3 has 11 amino acids. Trimming removed 7 bases from V and 6 bases from J, with 6 bases in between. CDR3 coding DNA: TGTGCCAGCATTCCGGCCGGGGAGCTGTTTTTT. This sequence encodes CASIPAGELFF.

V and J are TRBV6-5 and TRBJ1-1; 10 bases match TRBD1. Germline V gene data show CDR1 as MNHEY and CDR2 as SVGAGI. The CDR3 length is 14 residues. J gave up 2 bases and V 7 bases, and 4 bases lay outside the gene matches. Written as DNA, the CDR3 is TGTGCCAGCACCCGACAGGGGGCAAACACTGAAGCTTTCTTT. As protein: CASTRQGANTEAFF.

The rearrangement joins TRBV27 to TRBJ2-3; 8 nucleotides align to TRBD1. CDR3 length: 14 amino acids. CDR1 is MNHEY and CDR2 is SMNVEV in the germline V gene (reference sequence). After removal of 6 bases from V and 0 bases from J, the junction contained 2 bases not matched to a gene. The CDR3 DNA sequence: TGTGCCAGCAGAAGGACAGGGAGCACAGATACGCAGTATTTT. Its translation: CASRRTGSTDTQYF.

The chain employs TRBV11-3 and TRBJ2-1, with 10 bases aligning to TRBD2. The germline gives CDR1 SGHNT, CDR2 YENEEA. The CDR3 is made up of 15 amino acids. The V segment lost 1 base and the J segment 8 bases; nucleotides outside the gene matches: 5. For the CDR3, the DNA is TGTGCCAGCAGCTTAGGGGGGACTAGCGTGGATGAGCAGTTCTTC. Translation gives CASSLGGTSVDEQFF.

The CDR3 nucleotides are TGTGCCAGCAGCCCCAGACTAGGCCAAGAGACCCAGTACTTC. Protein: CASSPRLGQETQYF. The chain joins TRBV7-9 to TRBJ2-5, with D possibly TRBD2 on 6 matching bases. This CDR3 is 14 amino acids long. The germline V and J ends were trimmed by 5 bases and 1 base, with 11 bases remaining between them. CDR1 is SEHNR and CDR2 is FQNEAQ in the germline V gene (reference sequence). Full variable domain (missing parts from reference TRBV7-9 and TRBJ2-5): DTGVSQNPRHKITKRGQNVTFRCDPISEHNRLYWYRQTLGQGPEFLTYFQNEAQLEKSRLLSDRFSAERPKGSFSTLEIQRTEQGDSAMYLCASSPRLGQETQYFGPGTRLLVL.

The chain employs TRBV6-5 and TRBJ1-1; 8 positions agree with TRBD1. Per the germline V gene, CDR1 is MNHEY and CDR2 is SVGAGI. V shed 5 bases and J 10 bases; nucleotides not matched to a gene: 12. There are 14 residues in the CDR3. DNA of the CDR3: TGTGCCAGCAGTACGGGGACAGGCACAACAGCAGCTTTCTTT. The encoded protein is CASSTGTGTTAAFF.